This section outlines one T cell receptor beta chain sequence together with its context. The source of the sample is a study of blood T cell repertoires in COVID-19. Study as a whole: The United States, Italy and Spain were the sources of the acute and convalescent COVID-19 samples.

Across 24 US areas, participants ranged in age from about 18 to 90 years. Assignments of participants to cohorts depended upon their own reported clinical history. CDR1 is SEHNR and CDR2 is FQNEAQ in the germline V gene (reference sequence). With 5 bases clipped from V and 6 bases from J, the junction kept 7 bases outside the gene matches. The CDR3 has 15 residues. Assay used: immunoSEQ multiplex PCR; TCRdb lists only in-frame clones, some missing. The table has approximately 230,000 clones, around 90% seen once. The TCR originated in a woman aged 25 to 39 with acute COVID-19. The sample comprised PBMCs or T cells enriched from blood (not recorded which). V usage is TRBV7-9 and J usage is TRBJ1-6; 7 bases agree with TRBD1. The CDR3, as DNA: TGTGCCAGCAGCCCAGTACAGGGGACTAATTCACCCCTCCACTTT. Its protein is CASSPVQGTNSPLHF.